This T cell receptor beta chain was observed in a study of human T cells and chemical hapten exposure. On the study more broadly: Mainly, slight library volume differences in the pool made TCR yields vary.

The table lists this clonotype with many counts. Its specificity is not known. The time point here: patch test 3, about 24 weeks after DPC sensitization. Treatment noted: therapeutic diphenylcyclopropenone sensitization with weekly scalp DPC. Study-level findings and limits: Patch test score rose with PT1 expanded TCRs, significant at 8, 16, 32, not 4.

Individual cDNA molecules each carried unique molecular identifiers attached by the library. In the authors' methods: With a range of about 23,224 to 690,600, the median per sample was 95,638 TCRs. One entry per CDR3 protein, called by TCRdb with MiXCR from the RACE reads. TCRdb's processing, not the authors' own work, is the source of the V and J calls. This sample yields approximately 32,000 distinct CDR3 sequences, of which more than 5% are seen a single time; approximately 5% belongs to the top ten. After removal of 2 bases from V and 4 bases from J, the junction contained 13 bases not matched to a gene. CDR1 SQVTM and CDR2 ANQGSEA come from the germline V gene. The CDR3 has 16 amino acids.

The TCR originated in a man aged 25-45 years with alopecia areata. Some clones in this sample may be carry-over from other donors' samples. This chain uses TRBV29-1 with TRBJ1-1; 7 nucleotides agree with TRBD1. The specimen was whole blood, collected in connection with sensitization to the hapten diphenylcyclopropenone (DPC). CDR3 sequence reads: CSVESRKGAASTEAFF. The CDR3 bases are TGCAGCGTTGAAAGTCGTAAGGGGGCGGCGAGCACTGAAGCTTTCTTT.